The source of this TCR beta chain is a study of vaccination effects on CD4 cells after COVID-19. Regarding the study as a whole: Convalescent patients were few in the study, and early post-infection timepoints were absent.

CDR3 length: 13 amino acids. From germline, CDR1 is MGHDK and CDR2 SYGVNS. V shed 5 bases and J shed 3 bases, with 10 bases lying between them. Sequencing in the ViraFEST assay came after antigen-specific CD4+ T cells had been expanded with viral peptide pools, which were used to stimulate PBMC. On roughly day 10 of culture, CD4+ T cells were separated out. Everyone in the study got two shots of either the BNT162b2 or mRNA-1273 vaccine. PBMC cultures contained 1.5 million to 2 million cells per well, approximately 9.2 IU/ml IL-2 and around 9.3 ug/ml peptides. Notes on this clone: Its antigen remains unknown.

Repertoires were generated with immunoSEQ multiplex PCR, while TCRdb's copy carries only in-frame clones and drops some. This table has approximately 31,000 clones, roughly two thirds appearing once. This TCR was sampled from a human donor who received a COVID-19 vaccine. This sequence joins TRBV25-1 and TRBJ1-1; D is undetermined. The sequencing here drew on CD4+ T cells from PBMCs cultured with HCoV-229E spike peptides, taken after COVID-19 vaccination. The CDR3 is CASSQAGDTEAFF. CDR3 nucleotide sequence: TGTGCCAGCAGTCAGGCTGGGGACACTGAAGCTTTCTTT. Using reference TRBV25-1 and TRBJ1-1 for the parts outside the CDR3, the full variable domain is EADIYQTPRYLVIGTGKKITLECSQTMGHDKMYWYQQDPGMELHLIHYSYGVNSTEKGDLSSESTVSRIRTEHFPLTLESARPSHTSQYLCASSQAGDTEAFFGQGTRLTVV.